This record looks at one T cell receptor beta chain sequence and its context. What it recognizes is unknown. The data originate from a study of shared clonotypes between healthy human individuals. Overall study findings and caveats: In having few donors, the study represented limited genetic and exposure-history diversity. Researchers sampled only blood; tissue repertoires likely differ.

V was cut by 0 bases and J by 12 bases, with 21 bases left in between. The CDR3 length is 14 residues. The germline CDR1 and CDR2 sequences are GTSNPN and SVGIG (reference sequence). Some 30,000 T cell genomes, or roughly 300 ng DNA, went into replicate PCRs of unsorted PBMC. Original processing notes: Junction-only sequences produced by ImmunoSEQ had no quality scores, so filtering differed. Using immunoSEQ multiplex PCR, the repertoire was profiled, and TCRdb retains in-frame clones only, with some absent. D and trimming were read from the DNA, whereas the V and J calls and clone size are those reported in that table. Seen here are about 470,000 clones, 79% observed once, and the top ten hold roughly an eighth.

Sequencing was performed on PBMCs. The chain is built from TRBV30 and TRBJ2-7, with a weak D call TRBD2 (7 bases). The source is a woman in her thirties or forties in good health. Some clones in this sample may be carry-over from other donors' samples. DNA for the CDR3: TGTGCCTGGAGTGTAAGAGGGGGACTAAGCAAGCCGTACTTC. Protein product: CAWSVRGGLSKPYF.